Listed below are T cell receptor beta chains from one sample, sequenced in a study of T-cell memory formation after mild COVID-19. Via MiXCR, TCRdb re-called the 5' RACE reads, giving one row per CDR3 protein. The data contain fewer than 250,000 distinct CDR3 sequences, approximately 30% of them seen just once; the ten biggest clones take up about 10%. The source material was PBMCs or a T cell subset sorted from them (not recorded which). These receptors were collected from an adult woman who had mild COVID-19 (a few samples of this study predate the infection). Cell type and time point are not known. The CDR3 runs from the conserved cysteine through the conserved F or W. D genes are given only for firm matches. The size of a clone is reported for some rows only, either as once, few or many, or as a class for expanded clones.

CDR3aa: CASSRDRETQYF; CDR3nt: TGCGCCAGCAGCCGGGATCGGGAGACCCAGTACTTC; abundance: -; j_gene: TRBJ2-5; d_gene: -; v_gene: TRBV5-1
CDR3aa: CASSQELGDPPGTQYF; CDR3nt: TGCGCCAGCAGCCAAGAGTTAGGAGATCCCCCAGGGACCCAGTACTTC; abundance: few; j_gene: TRBJ2-5; d_gene: -; v_gene: TRBV4-3
CDR3aa: CASSEFGTGGGEQYF; CDR3nt: TGTGCCAGCAGTGAATTCGGCACGGGCGGAGGGGAGCAGTACTTC; abundance: -; j_gene: TRBJ2-7; d_gene: -; v_gene: TRBV25-1
CDR3aa: CASRKEGQNTDTQYF; CDR3nt: TGCGCCAGCAGAAAGGAGGGCCAAAACACAGATACGCAGTATTTT; abundance: -; j_gene: TRBJ2-3; d_gene: -; v_gene: TRBV5-1
CDR3aa: CASSSHREEENEQFF; CDR3nt: TGTGCCAGCAGCAGCCACAGGGAGGAGGAGAATGAGCAGTTCTTC; abundance: -; j_gene: TRBJ2-1; d_gene: -; v_gene: TRBV7-8
CDR3aa: CSARGQVGGAPYEQYF; CDR3nt: TGCAGTGCTAGGGGCCAAGTGGGCGGGGCCCCCTACGAGCAGTACTTC; abundance: -; j_gene: TRBJ2-7; d_gene: -; v_gene: TRBV20-1
CDR3aa: CATSGGELGTDTQYF; CDR3nt: TGTGCCACCAGCGGCGGGGAGTTAGGCACAGATACGCAGTATTTT; abundance: -; j_gene: TRBJ2-3; d_gene: -; v_gene: TRBV15
CDR3aa: CASSQDREYGELFF; CDR3nt: TGTGCCAGCAGCCAAGATCGTGAATACGGGGAGCTGTTTTTT; abundance: few; j_gene: TRBJ2-2; d_gene: -; v_gene: TRBV4-2
CDR3aa: CASSLDLAGAYNEQFF; CDR3nt: TGTGCCAGCAGCTTAGATCTAGCTGGGGCCTACAATGAGCAGTTCTTC; abundance: -; j_gene: TRBJ2-1; d_gene: -; v_gene: TRBV7-6
CDR3aa: CATSDFAYNEQFF; CDR3nt: TGTGCCACCAGTGATTTTGCCTACAATGAGCAGTTCTTC; abundance: -; j_gene: TRBJ2-1; d_gene: -; v_gene: TRBV24-1